These T cell receptor beta chains were read from a single sample in a study of cytomegalovirus exposure and HLA in healthy donors. Sequencing used immunoSEQ multiplex PCR; TCRdb keeps in-frame clones, though not all of them. The data show 130,000 or so clones, approximately 64% seen once. Sequencing used PBMCs. The receptors shown here come from a woman between 35 and 50 years old in good health and CMV-seronegative. CDR3s leave out the opening cysteine and the closing phenylalanine or tryptophan. Not every row has a clone size; where given, it reads once, few, many or a size class.

cdr3_aa: ASSVAGGDSYEQY
j_call: TRBJ2-7
clone_size: once
v_call: TRBV9

cdr3_aa: ASSFVGQGSGETQY
j_call: TRBJ2-5
clone_size: once
v_call: TRBV5-4

cdr3_aa: ASSDPGGTDTQY
j_call: TRBJ2-3
clone_size: few
v_call: TRBV6-4

cdr3_aa: ASSSPVSSYNEQF
j_call: TRBJ2-1
clone_size: -
v_call: TRBV5-4

cdr3_aa: ATSNTGPEQF
j_call: TRBJ2-1
clone_size: -
v_call: TRBV15

cdr3_aa: ASSQQTYNEQF
j_call: TRBJ2-1
clone_size: -
v_call: TRBV14

cdr3_aa: ASSSTGNTEAF
j_call: TRBJ1-1
clone_size: -
v_call: TRBV7-3

cdr3_aa: ASGSGGRQPQH
j_call: TRBJ1-5
clone_size: -
v_call: TRBV28

cdr3_aa: ASSPSTGREAF
j_call: TRBJ1-1
clone_size: -
v_call: TRBV25-1

cdr3_aa: ASGWTGGNEQF
j_call: TRBJ2-1
clone_size: -
v_call: TRBV5-1

cdr3_aa: ASSLQGARNTGELF
j_call: TRBJ2-2
clone_size: -
v_call: TRBV18

cdr3_aa: ASRGDRGPSYEQY
j_call: TRBJ2-7
clone_size: -
v_call: TRBV2

cdr3_aa: ASSQGPGSLEGQPQH
j_call: TRBJ1-5
clone_size: few
v_call: TRBV4-1

cdr3_aa: ASSYSTGVNQPQH
j_call: TRBJ1-5
clone_size: few
v_call: TRBV6-5

cdr3_aa: ASSREGPGSYYGYT
j_call: TRBJ1-2
clone_size: once
v_call: TRBV7-2

cdr3_aa: ASSPPGTGGLTEAF
j_call: TRBJ1-1
clone_size: once
v_call: TRBV27

cdr3_aa: ASSLEERFGRSEAF
j_call: TRBJ1-1
clone_size: -
v_call: TRBV4-3

cdr3_aa: ASSWEWNTGELF
j_call: TRBJ2-2
clone_size: -
v_call: TRBV7-2

cdr3_aa: ASSPRTDARGTDTQY
j_call: TRBJ2-3
clone_size: -
v_call: TRBV5-1

cdr3_aa: ASSPDSRSYNEQF
j_call: TRBJ2-1
clone_size: -
v_call: TRBV5-1

cdr3_aa: ASSLATPGQFNQPQH
j_call: TRBJ1-5
clone_size: -
v_call: TRBV7-2

cdr3_aa: ASSVDRTGSYSNYGYT
j_call: TRBJ1-2
clone_size: -
v_call: TRBV9

cdr3_aa: ASSEGTASNQPQH
j_call: TRBJ1-5
clone_size: -
v_call: TRBV6-6

cdr3_aa: ASSLTRTAYNEQF
j_call: TRBJ2-1
clone_size: -
v_call: TRBV7-3

cdr3_aa: ASSQAGKVSYEQY
j_call: TRBJ2-7
clone_size: -
v_call: TRBV5-4

cdr3_aa: ASNPGDSYNQPQH
j_call: TRBJ1-5
clone_size: -
v_call: TRBV28

cdr3_aa: ASSLEQGGPDEQF
j_call: TRBJ2-1
clone_size: -
v_call: TRBV11-1

cdr3_aa: ASSLSQVMTGSQETQY
j_call: TRBJ2-5
clone_size: -
v_call: TRBV5-8

cdr3_aa: ASSLSVAGNIQY
j_call: TRBJ2-4
clone_size: -
v_call: TRBV28

cdr3_aa: ASSLLQERYGYT
j_call: TRBJ1-2
clone_size: -
v_call: TRBV7-2

cdr3_aa: AWSTGNSYEQY
j_call: TRBJ2-7
clone_size: -
v_call: TRBV30

cdr3_aa: ASNLLRTNNEQF
j_call: TRBJ2-1
clone_size: -
v_call: TRBV11-2

cdr3_aa: ASSSSRPGGGYT
j_call: TRBJ1-2
clone_size: -
v_call: TRBV27

cdr3_aa: ASSQEGVQPQH
j_call: TRBJ1-5
clone_size: -
v_call: TRBV7-2

cdr3_aa: ATRSGQGIEKLF
j_call: TRBJ1-4
clone_size: -
v_call: TRBV19

cdr3_aa: ASSPLAGFFSYNEQF
j_call: TRBJ2-1
clone_size: -
v_call: TRBV13

cdr3_aa: ASSPSGGGETQY
j_call: TRBJ2-5
clone_size: many
v_call: TRBV11-2

cdr3_aa: ASRSGTRGGEAF
j_call: TRBJ1-1
clone_size: -
v_call: TRBV5-1

cdr3_aa: SASGNTEAF
j_call: TRBJ1-1
clone_size: -
v_call: TRBV20-1

cdr3_aa: ASSAGLAYNEQF
j_call: TRBJ2-1
clone_size: once
v_call: TRBV6-5

cdr3_aa: ASSLDGLAGTQETQY
j_call: TRBJ2-5
clone_size: -
v_call: TRBV5-1

cdr3_aa: ASSPPPGDYRVGTDTQY
j_call: TRBJ2-3
clone_size: once
v_call: TRBV5-4

cdr3_aa: SVVGQGNEQY
j_call: TRBJ2-7
clone_size: -
v_call: TRBV29-1

cdr3_aa: ASSEYRGQIQQY
j_call: TRBJ2-3
clone_size: -
v_call: TRBV6-1

cdr3_aa: ASSLDKFYGYT
j_call: TRBJ1-2
clone_size: -
v_call: TRBV6-1

cdr3_aa: ASSVGGKFAGELF
j_call: TRBJ2-2
clone_size: -
v_call: TRBV9

cdr3_aa: ASSPETGSTEAF
j_call: TRBJ1-1
clone_size: once
v_call: TRBV19

cdr3_aa: AWGTASNQPQH
j_call: TRBJ1-5
clone_size: few
v_call: TRBV30

cdr3_aa: ASSLGLAGGVETQY
j_call: TRBJ2-5
clone_size: -
v_call: TRBV7-2

cdr3_aa: ASSYGGENTEAF
j_call: TRBJ1-1
clone_size: -
v_call: TRBV6-6

cdr3_aa: ASSPSGGAQKTQY
j_call: TRBJ2-5
clone_size: few
v_call: TRBV9

cdr3_aa: ASSQGTGTGSYEQY
j_call: TRBJ2-7
clone_size: once
v_call: TRBV4-1

cdr3_aa: ASSQQMNRDRLYEQY
j_call: TRBJ2-7
clone_size: -
v_call: TRBV13

cdr3_aa: ASTSDRGNTIY
j_call: TRBJ1-3
clone_size: once
v_call: TRBV19

cdr3_aa: ASSEELSAAAF
j_call: TRBJ1-1
clone_size: -
v_call: TRBV2

cdr3_aa: ASSRTSGVFTDTQY
j_call: TRBJ2-3
clone_size: -
v_call: TRBV11-1